The next 5 T cell receptor beta chains were all read from a single sample in a study of blood T cells in healthy people across ages. Primed by a sample-barcoded 5' primer and a J-beta primer mix, a second PCR proceeded for about 7 to 12 cycles. Each CDR3 protein gets one entry after TCRdb re-called the 5' RACE reads with MiXCR. The data show over a million distinct CDR3 sequences, less than 50% seen once. The source material was blood. Source of these receptors: a woman aged 55-69 years in good health.

This chain links TRBV2 with TRBJ2-5; TRBD2 matches 13 bases. The J call may be incorrect, as the DNA end agrees better with TRBJ2-7. The CDR3 sequence is 15 residues long. Germline CDR1 reads SNHLY; CDR2 reads FYNNEI. The CDR3 DNA is TGTGCCAGCAGTTTGACTAGCGGGAGGAACTACGAGCAGTACTTC. It codes for CASSLTSGRNYEQYF.

The rearrangement links TRBV20-1 to TRBJ2-5; TRBD2 agrees at 10 bases. Looked up from germline, CDR1 is DFQATT and CDR2 is SNEGSKA (reference sequence). The CDR3 is 12 amino acids. Trimming removed 6 bases from V and 4 bases from J; junction bases left unmatched: 2. The CDR3 nucleotides read TGCAGTGCCGGACTAGCGGTAGAGACCCAGTACTTC. This codes for CSAGLAVETQYF.

This clonotype appeared a few times. This chain connects TRBV7-6 to TRBJ2-6; D is ambiguous. V lost 5 bases, J lost 0 bases, and 11 bases lay in between. The CDR3 extends over 16 amino acids. Germline V gene sequence: CDR1 SGHVS, CDR2 FNYEAQ. CDR3 loop: CASSPTTGSGANVLTF. The CDR3 DNA is TGTGCCAGCAGCCCTACGACGGGCTCTGGGGCCAACGTCCTGACTTTC.

The chain recombines TRBV20-1 with TRBJ2-4; 9 nucleotides line up with TRBD2. The end of the DNA is better explained by TRBJ2-7, so the J call may be wrong. CDR1 and CDR2 (germline): DFQATT, SNEGSKA (reference sequence). This CDR3 is built from 15 residues. The CDR3 loop reads CSASALAGHSYEQYF. The CDR3 bases are TGCAGTGCTAGTGCTCTAGCGGGACACAGCTACGAGCAGTACTTC.

The V and J genes are TRBV6-5 and TRBJ2-7; a possible D gene is TRBD2 (5 bases). Germline assignment: CDR1 MNHEY and CDR2 SVGAGI. This CDR3 contains 14 residues. V lost 2 bases and J lost 3, with 11 bases in between. CDR3 amino acids: CASSYGSSYYEQYF. The CDR3 bases are TGTGCCAGCAGTTACGGTTCTAGCTACTACGAGCAGTACTTC.